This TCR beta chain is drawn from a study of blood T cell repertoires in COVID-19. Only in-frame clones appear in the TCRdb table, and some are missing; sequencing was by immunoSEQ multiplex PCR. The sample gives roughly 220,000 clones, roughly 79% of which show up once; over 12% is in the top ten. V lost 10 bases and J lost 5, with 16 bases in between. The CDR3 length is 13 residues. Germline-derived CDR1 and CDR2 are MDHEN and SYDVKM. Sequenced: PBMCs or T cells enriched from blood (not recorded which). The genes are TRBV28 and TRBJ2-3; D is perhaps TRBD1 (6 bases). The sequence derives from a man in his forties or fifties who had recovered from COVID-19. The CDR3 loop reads CATHDRPKDTQYF. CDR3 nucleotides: TGTGCCACCCATGACAGGCCCAAAGATACGCAGTATTTT.